This entry describes one TCR beta chain. Primers: 60 Vbeta forward and 13 Jbeta reverse. Sequencing was performed with immunoSEQ multiplex PCR; in TCRdb, only in-frame clones are kept and a portion is missing. The sample has roughly 190,000 clones, roughly 87% seen once; the top ten hold less than 1.3%. The data were taken from a study of cytomegalovirus exposure and HLA in healthy donors. The CDR3 has 15 residues. V was clipped by 5 bases and J by 4 bases, with 17 bases between them. Germline CDR1 and CDR2: SGHTA and FQGNSA. This clonotype originated in a boy aged 2 to 10 in good health and CMV-seronegative. The sample taken for sequencing was PBMCs. The rearrangement links TRBV7-2 to TRBJ1-2; D not resolved. For the CDR3, the DNA is TGTGCCAGCAGCCCTAGCAGAGGGTCCCTCTATGGCTACACCTTC. Protein product: CASSPSRGSLYGYTF. Complete variable domain (other parts from reference TRBV7-2 and TRBJ1-2): GAGVSQSPSNKVTEKGKDVELRCDPISGHTALYWYRQSLGQGLEFLIYFQGNSAPDKSGLPSDRFSAERTGGSVSTLTIQRTQQEDSAVYLCASSPSRGSLYGYTFGSGTRLTVV.